This passage covers 9 T cell receptor beta chains from one sample sequenced in a study of T cells after posttransplantation cyclophosphamide. Libraries were prepared by immunoSEQ multiplex PCR; TCRdb keeps only in-frame clonotypes and omits some of them. The record shows roughly 42,000 clones for this sample, with no singletons present. Sequencing was performed on PBMCs. These receptor sequences come from a woman between 50 and 59 years old in good health and a related stem cell transplant donor.

This clone was counted many times. DNA of the CDR3: TGTGCTAGTGGTTCCCCGGACAGGGGCGTTCCTCAGCCCCAGCATTTT. This translates into CASGSPDRGVPQPQHF. The gene calls are TRBV12-5 and TRBJ1-5, with 9 bases lining up with TRBD1. The germline gives CDR1 LGHNT, CDR2 FRNRAP. CDR3 length: 16 residues. V lost 4 bases to trimming and J lost 6 bases; unmatched junction nucleotides: 10.

At least ten counts were recorded for this clone. The chain combines TRBV9 with TRBJ2-5; TRBD1 might be the D (5 bases). Germline V gives CDR1 SGDLS, CDR2 YYNGEE. V gave up 0 bases and J gave up 4 bases, with 10 bases separating them. The CDR3 is made up of 14 amino acids. The CDR3 DNA follows: TGTGCCAGCAGCGTAGTCCCAGGGCCAGAGACCCAGTACTTC. This encodes CASSVVPGPETQYF.

The sample holds many counts of this clone. The chain uses TRBV12-5 and TRBJ2-5, with 7 bases identical to TRBD2. The germline V gene has CDR1 LGHNT and CDR2 FRNRAP. This CDR3 region has 14 residues. J was trimmed by 4 bases and V by 5 bases; bases with no gene match: 7. CDR3 amino acids: CASGREVERETQYF. Written as DNA, the CDR3 is TGTGCTAGTGGTCGGGAGGTGGAGCGAGAGACCCAGTACTTC. The full variable domain, with the rest looked up from reference TRBV12-5 and TRBJ2-5, is DARVTQTPRHKVTEMGQEVTMRCQPILGHNTVFWYRQTMMQGLELLAYFRNRAPLDDSGMPKDRFSAEMPDATLATLKIQPSEPRDSAVYFCASGREVERETQYFGPGTRLLVL.

Only a few counts were recorded for this clone. The chain uses TRBV6-1 and TRBJ1-2, with 7 bases that match TRBD1. Looked up from germline, CDR1 is MNHNS and CDR2 is SASEGT. The CDR3 covers 14 residues. With 4 bases clipped from V and 3 bases from J, the junction kept 5 bases outside the gene matches. The CDR3 sequence: CASSVFTGDYGYTF. In DNA, the CDR3 is TGTGCCAGCAGTGTATTCACAGGGGACTATGGCTACACCTTC.

This clone was detected ten times or more. The gene calls are TRBV9 and TRBJ1-6; no firm D call. Germline V gene lookup returns CDR1 SGDLS and CDR2 YYNGEE. V was pared by 1 base and J by 7 bases, with 9 bases between. This CDR3 has 14 amino acids. DNA for the CDR3: TGTGCCAGCAGCGTACAGGTTTGGAATTCACCCCTCCACTTT. It specifies CASSVQVWNSPLHF.

Ten or more counts support this clone. The chain employs TRBV30 and TRBJ2-5, with D possibly TRBD1 on 5 matching bases. V lost 3 bases and J lost 1, with 12 bases in between. Germline V lookup: CDR1 GTSNPN, CDR2 SVGIG (reference sequence). The CDR3 runs to 14 residues. Here the CDR3 reads CAWRMTDSQETQYF. The CDR3 nucleotides read TGTGCCTGGAGAATGACAGATAGCCAAGAGACCCAGTACTTC.

This clone was counted many times. The CDR3 reads CASSLGPLYEQYF. The CDR3 nucleotides are TGTGCCAGCAGCCTAGGCCCTCTCTACGAGCAGTACTTC. The chain has TRBV7-3 and TRBJ2-7, with unresolved D. This CDR3 has 13 amino acids. Germline lookup yields CDR1 SGHTA and CDR2 FQGTGA. V was shortened by 5 bases and J by 3 bases, with 11 bases between the two germline ends.

This clone was recorded many times. The gene calls are TRBV11-2 and TRBJ2-4; possibly TRBD1 for D (6 bases). CDR1 is SGHAT and CDR2 is FQNNGV in the germline V gene. The CDR3 is made up of 15 amino acids. Trimming pared 3 bases from V and 4 bases from J, leaving 13 bases between. CDR3 in DNA: TGTGCCAGCAGCTTCACGGCAGGGGCGAAAAACATTCAGTACTTC. Protein product: CASSFTAGAKNIQYF.

This clone was observed at least ten times. The genes are TRBV28 and TRBJ2-1; weak D call: TRBD2 (5 bases). Germline-derived CDR1 and CDR2 are MDHEN and SYDVKM. With 6 bases removed from V and 9 bases from J, the gap between germline ends came to 15 bases. The CDR3 runs 13 residues. CDR3 residues: CASRTGLWGEQFF. The CDR3 DNA reads as TGTGCCAGCAGGACTGGACTCTGGGGTGAGCAGTTCTTC.